This TCR beta chain originates from a study of identical twins. cDNA molecules carried unique molecular identifiers, and template switching added a universal primer site. One entry per CDR3 protein results from TCRdb running MiXCR on the 5' RACE reads. The sample consists of hundreds of thousands of distinct CDR3 sequences, under 25% of them appearing once. Study-wide results and limits: Abundant beta clonotypes from cord blood had fewer insertions, unlike memory repertoires, which showed none.

This clonotype turned up a few times. Its antigen is unknown. The germline CDR1 and CDR2 sequences are MDHEN and SYDVKM. The CDR3 covers 13 residues. V lost 6 bases and J 6 bases, leaving 12 bases between the germline ends. These data were also reused for a study on yellow fever vaccine responses in identical twins. From that report: Vaccine T cell responses of twins reportedly seemed partly convergent and partly personalized.

This sequence joins TRBV28 and TRBJ2-1, with D maybe TRBD2 (6 bases). The sequence derives from a woman under 30 in good health. Sequenced sample: CD4+ T cells sorted from blood. For the CDR3, the DNA is TGTGCCAGCAGGTACGGGACTCTCAATGAGCAGTTCTTC. The encoded protein is CASRYGTLNEQFF.